These 8 T cell receptor beta chains came from one sample sequenced in a study of response to subunit inactivated influenza vaccine. TCRdb reanalysed the RT-PCR reads using MiXCR and keeps one entry per CDR3 protein. Of some 570,000 distinct CDR3 sequences listed, approximately 11% were seen once; the top ten hold approximately 10%. These sequences were also reported in another study, on T cells expressing NK-cell markers. Per that study: As the method of synthesis, 5'RACE template switching with UMIs yielded TCR beta cDNA.

The material sequenced was PBMCs from blood, taken on the day of vaccination. These receptors were collected from a man aged 50-59 years who received an inactivated influenza vaccine.

There are a few counts of this clonotype. The chain uses TRBV11-3 and TRBJ2-7; D unresolved. Trimming removed 1 base at V and 3 bases at J, with 10 bases between. Germline assignment: CDR1 SGHNT and CDR2 YENEEA. The CDR3 has 14 amino acids. CDR3 in DNA: TGTGCCAGCAGCTTAGGCCCCGGCGTCTACGAGCAGTACTTC. Translation: CASSLGPGVYEQYF.

This clonotype was seen repeatedly, ten times or more. The rearrangement links TRBV12-3 or TRBV12-4 to TRBJ2-7; no clear D. The CDR3 runs to 14 residues. V lost 2 bases, J lost 2 bases, and 10 bases lay in between. The CDR3 here is CASSLSRAAYEQYF. CDR3 DNA sequence: TGTGCCAGCAGTTTATCCCGTGCTGCCTACGAGCAGTACTTC.

This clonotype was counted a few times. The chain couples TRBV29-1 to TRBJ2-2; 8 bases align to TRBD2. With 6 bases clipped from V and 2 bases from J, the junction kept 2 bases outside the gene matches. CDR1 and CDR2 (germline): SQVTM, ANQGSEA. This CDR3 has 13 residues. CDR3 in amino acids: CSVAGANTGELFF. The DNA of the CDR3 is TGCAGCGTAGCGGGAGCCAACACCGGGGAGCTGTTTTTT.

On this clonotype itself: One end of the junction is discordant with germline, which a read error may explain. V usage is TRBV2 and J usage is TRBJ1-1; TRBD1 is a possible D gene (6 bases). The CDR3 has 15 residues. Germline values: CDR1 SNHLY, CDR2 FYNNEI. CDR3 sequence reads: CASSVTGPWDTVAFF. The CDR3 nucleotides read TGTGCCAGCAGTGTAACCGGGCCCTGGGACACTGTAGCTTTCTTT.

This clonotype was counted at least ten times. The gene calls are TRBV20-1 and TRBJ2-1; unclear D gene. Germline V gene data show CDR1 as DFQATT and CDR2 as SNEGSKA (reference sequence). Deletions cut 5 bases from V and 8 bases from J, with 7 bases between. The CDR3 has 10 residues. The CDR3 DNA follows: TGCAGTGCTCCGGCACATGAGCAGTTCTTC. It codes for CSAPAHEQFF.

This clonotype was recorded a few times. V gene TRBV6-1 combines with J gene TRBJ1-1; 8 positions agree with TRBD1. The CDR3 contains 15 residues. Germline lookup yields CDR1 MNHNS and CDR2 SASEGT. After removal of 5 bases from V and 0 bases from J, the junction contained 5 bases not matched to a gene. CDR3 bases: TGTGCCAGCAGTCCCGGACAGGGTCTGAACACTGAAGCTTTCTTT. This translates into CASSPGQGLNTEAFF.

The table lists this clonotype with a few counts. This chain joins TRBV7-2 and TRBJ2-5; 7 nucleotides line up with TRBD2. Trimming cost V 1 base and J 1 base; bases outside gene matches: 3. The CDR3 consists of 15 residues. The germline V gene encodes CDR1 SGHTA and CDR2 FQGNSA. CDR3 residues: CASSLGGGIQETQYF. The CDR3 DNA follows: TGTGCCAGCAGCTTAGGGGGGGGAATCCAAGAGACCCAGTACTTC.

This clonotype was recorded at least ten times. The chain couples TRBV5-1 to TRBJ2-2, with 7 bases identical to TRBD1. The CDR3 contains 16 residues. The trim removed 0 bases at V and 0 bases at J, leaving 2 bases unmatched. CDR1 and CDR2 (germline): SGHRS, YFSETQ. In DNA, the CDR3 is TGCGCCAGCAGCTTGGATCAGGGGGCGAACACCGGGGAGCTGTTTTTT. The encoded protein is CASSLDQGANTGELFF.